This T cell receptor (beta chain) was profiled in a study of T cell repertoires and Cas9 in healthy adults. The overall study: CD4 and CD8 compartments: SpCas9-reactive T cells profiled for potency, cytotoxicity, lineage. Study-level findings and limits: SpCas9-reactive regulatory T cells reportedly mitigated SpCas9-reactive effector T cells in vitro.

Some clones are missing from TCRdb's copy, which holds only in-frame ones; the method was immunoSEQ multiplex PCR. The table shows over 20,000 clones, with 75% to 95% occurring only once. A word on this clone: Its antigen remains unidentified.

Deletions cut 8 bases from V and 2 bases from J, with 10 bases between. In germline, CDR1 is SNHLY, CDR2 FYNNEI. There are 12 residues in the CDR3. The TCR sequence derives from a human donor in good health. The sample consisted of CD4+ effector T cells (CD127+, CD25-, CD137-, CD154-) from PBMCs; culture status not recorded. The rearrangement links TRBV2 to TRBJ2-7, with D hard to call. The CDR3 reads CASAVLPYEQYF. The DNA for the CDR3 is TGTGCCAGCGCTGTTTTGCCCTACGAGCAGTACTTC.